These 31 T cell receptor beta chains were sequenced from one sample in a study of cytomegalovirus exposure and HLA in healthy donors. Assay: immunoSEQ multiplex PCR; the TCRdb copy retains only in-frame clones and omits some. This table holds about 100,000 clones, roughly 95% found once. Sequencing was performed on PBMCs. The receptor set was obtained from a woman aged 18-29 years in good health and CMV-seronegative.

V is TRBV5-6 and J is TRBJ2-7; D is undetermined. Germline V gives CDR1 SGHDT, CDR2 YYEEEE. The CDR3 consists of 14 residues. Trimming took 2 bases from V and 3 from J, leaving 12 bases between them. CDR3 bases: TGTGCCAGCAGCTTAGGCACAGAACACTACGAGCAGTACTTC. It encodes CASSLGTEHYEQYF.

This clone is a singleton in its sample. V and J are TRBV7-9 and TRBJ2-1, with D maybe TRBD2 (6 bases). Germline V gives CDR1 SEHNR, CDR2 FQNEAQ (reference sequence). Trimming pared 4 bases from V and 6 bases from J, leaving 13 bases between. The CDR3 totals 14 residues. The CDR3 sequence: CASSSSGVRNEQFF. CDR3 coding DNA: TGTGCCAGCAGCTCGTCGGGGGTACGCAATGAGCAGTTCTTC.

The chain is built from TRBV7-9 and TRBJ2-2; possibly TRBD1 for D (5 bases). The CDR3 loop spans 16 amino acids. The germline V gene has CDR1 SEHNR and CDR2 FQNEAQ (reference sequence). Trimming removed 5 bases from V and 2 bases from J, with 15 bases in between. The CDR3 DNA sequence: TGTGCCAGCAGCCCTACAGGCCTCCTCAACACCGGGGAGCTGTTTTTT. Amino acid sequence: CASSPTGLLNTGELFF.

The V gene is TRBV2, the J gene TRBJ1-1; 7 bases match TRBD1. Per germline, CDR1 SNHLY and CDR2 FYNNEI. After removal of 3 bases from V and 8 bases from J, the junction contained 9 bases not matched to a gene. This CDR3 comprises 14 residues. Written as DNA, the CDR3 is TGTGCCAGCAGTGACGCCGGGACAGTGCAGGAAGCTTTCTTT. It specifies CASSDAGTVQEAFF.

In its sample, this clone was seen a few times. The chain joins TRBV7-3 to TRBJ2-1; a weak D match, TRBD1 (5 bases). CDR1 and CDR2 (germline): SGHTA, FQGTGA. The CDR3 runs 14 residues. Trimming shortened V by 5 bases and J by 5 bases, and 13 bases separated the two germline ends. The CDR3 sequence: CASSPGQAHNEQFF. CDR3 sequence (DNA): TGTGCCAGCAGCCCCGGACAAGCTCACAATGAGCAGTTCTTC. The full variable domain, rest sourced from reference TRBV7-3 and TRBJ2-1, is GAGVSQTPSNKVTEKGKYVELRCDPISGHTALYWYRQSLGQGPEFLIYFQGTGAADDSGLPNDRFFAVRPEGSVSTLKIQRTERGDSAVYLCASSPGQAHNEQFFGPGTRLTVL.

The V and J genes are TRBV4-3 and TRBJ1-2; 7 bases agree with TRBD1. V shed 4 bases, J shed 7 bases, and the junction held 9 bases outside the gene matches. This CDR3 comprises 14 residues. Germline lookup yields CDR1 LGHNA and CDR2 YSLEER. The CDR3 sequence: CASSPQTGAPGYTF. The CDR3 nucleotides are TGCGCCAGCAGCCCCCAAACAGGGGCCCCTGGCTACACCTTC.

The chain links TRBV27 to TRBJ1-2; D might be TRBD1 (6 bases). Germline CDR1 and CDR2: MNHEY and SMNVEV (reference sequence). The V end lost 4 bases, the J end lost 6 bases, and 21 bases lay between the germline ends. The CDR3 consists of 16 residues. CDR3 DNA sequence: TGTGCCAGCAGTTCCGCCACCGTTCGACAGGTCCATGGCTACACCTTC. It translates to CASSSATVRQVHGYTF.

The chain couples TRBV5-1 to TRBJ1-2, with a possible D match to TRBD1 (5 bases). There are 14 residues in the CDR3. Trimming removed 0 bases from V and 7 bases from J, with 13 bases in between. Germline assignment: CDR1 SGHRS and CDR2 YFSETQ. The CDR3 sequence: CASSLVSQGGGYTF. The CDR3 DNA reads as TGCGCCAGCAGCTTGGTTTCGCAGGGCGGTGGCTACACCTTC.

J is TRBJ1-6 and V is TRBV5-4; D unresolved. The germline V and J ends were trimmed by 2 bases and 7 bases, with 10 bases remaining between them. The length of the CDR3 is 14 residues. CDR1 SGHNT and CDR2 YYREEE come from the germline V gene (reference sequence). CDR3 sequence: CASSFLVENSPLHF. The DNA for the CDR3 is TGTGCCAGCAGCTTTCTAGTTGAGAATTCACCCCTCCACTTT.

V is TRBV1 and J is TRBJ2-3; the table's D call, TRBD2, has no DNA check behind it. TRBV1 constitutes a pseudogene. The CDR3 has 16 amino acids. The DNA for the CDR3 is TGCACCAGCAGCCACAGCGAAGAACCCCACACAGATACGCAGTATTTT. This sequence encodes CTSSHSEEPHTDTQYF.

This chain joins TRBV5-8 and TRBJ2-5; weak D call: TRBD2 (5 bases). Germline CDR1 SGHTS, CDR2 YDEGEE. There are 15 residues in the CDR3. The V end lost 0 bases, the J end lost 5 bases, and 14 bases lay between the germline ends. Here the CDR3 reads CASSLGASQVETQYF. CDR3 nucleotides: TGTGCCAGCAGCTTGGGAGCTAGCCAGGTGGAGACCCAGTACTTC.

This chain connects TRBV5-1 to TRBJ1-2; 9 bases line up with TRBD1. The V gene's germline CDR1 is SGHRS and CDR2 YFSETQ. The CDR3 extends over 13 amino acids. V was pared by 3 bases and J by 4 bases, with 1 base of the junction left unmatched. The CDR3 loop reads CASSSTGGYGYTF. In DNA form, the CDR3 reads TGCGCCAGCAGCTCGACAGGGGGCTATGGCTACACCTTC.

V gene TRBV7-9 combines with J gene TRBJ2-3, with D perhaps TRBD2 (6 bases). The V and J ends lost 1 base and 3 bases respectively, with 11 bases between them. This CDR3 contains 15 residues. CDR1 and CDR2 (germline): SEHNR, FQNEAQ (reference sequence). DNA of the CDR3: TGTGCCAGCAGCTTAGGTTCGGGGGAAACAGATACGCAGTATTTT. Encoded protein: CASSLGSGETDTQYF.

V and J are TRBV6-5 and TRBJ2-5, with TRBD2 identical over 8 bases. The germline V gene has CDR1 MNHEY and CDR2 SVGAGI. Trimming removed 2 bases from V and 2 bases from J; junction bases left unmatched: 7. This CDR3 spans 16 amino acids. CDR3 nucleotide sequence: TGTGCCAGCAGTTACCCTCCGGGGGGGATTCAAGAGACCCAGTACTTC. This sequence encodes CASSYPPGGIQETQYF.

This chain joins TRBV7-2 and TRBJ2-5; 9 bases map to TRBD1. V shed 5 bases and J 5 bases; nucleotides not matched to a gene: 3. Germline V gene sequence: CDR1 SGHTA, CDR2 FQGNSA. This CDR3 contains 13 residues. This CDR3 is CASSIDRGETQYF. DNA for the CDR3: TGTGCCAGCAGCATCGACAGGGGGGAGACCCAGTACTTC. The whole variable domain, filled in from reference TRBV7-2 and TRBJ2-5, reads GAGVSQSPSNKVTEKGKDVELRCDPISGHTALYWYRQSLGQGLEFLIYFQGNSAPDKSGLPSDRFSAERTGGSVSTLTIQRTQQEDSAVYLCASSIDRGETQYFGPGTRLLVL.

The chain joins TRBV15 to TRBJ1-4; possible D gene TRBD1, 5 bases. CDR1 is LNHNV and CDR2 is YYDKDF in the germline V gene (reference sequence). V was shortened by 0 bases and J by 8 bases, with 10 bases between the two germline ends. The CDR3 totals 14 residues. The CDR3, as DNA: TGTGCCACCAGCAGAGATAGGGGTAACGAAAAACTGTTTTTT. Translating gives CATSRDRGNEKLFF.

The gene calls are TRBV5-4 and TRBJ2-7; D uncertain. CDR3 length: 14 residues. The germline V gene encodes CDR1 SGHNT and CDR2 YYREEE (reference sequence). The V end was cut by 0 bases, the J end by 2 bases, with 9 bases between. CDR3 bases: TGTGCCAGCAGCTTGGGTGGTCAGACCTACGAGCAGTACTTC. Amino acid sequence: CASSLGGQTYEQYF.

The gene calls are TRBV5-5 and TRBJ1-2; a possible D gene is TRBD1 (6 bases). The length of the CDR3 is 15 residues. V was trimmed by 2 bases and J by 5 bases, leaving 16 bases between them. CDR1 is SGHKS, CDR2 YYEKEE, per germline (reference sequence). CDR3 nucleotides: TGTGCCAGCAGCTTAAGACAGGAGGTTTATTATGGCTACACCTTC. Translation: CASSLRQEVYYGYTF.

The chain is built from TRBV28 and TRBJ2-7; TRBD1 is a possible D gene (5 bases). Germline CDR1 reads MDHEN; CDR2 reads SYDVKM. There are 14 residues in the CDR3. V lost 7 bases and J 3 bases, leaving 16 bases between the germline ends. DNA of the CDR3: TGTGCCAGCACTCGATCCCCCACAGGCTACGAGCAGTACTTC. Translation gives CASTRSPTGYEQYF.

The genes are TRBV18 and TRBJ1-2, with 9 bases lining up with TRBD1. CDR3 length: 17 amino acids. V shed 2 bases, J shed 5 bases, and the junction held 12 bases outside the gene matches. The germline V gene has CDR1 KGHSH and CDR2 LQKENI. CDR3 sequence (DNA): TGTGCCAGCTCACCATCACCCGGGACAGGGAACGAGTATGGCTACACCTTC. It translates to CASSPSPGTGNEYGYTF.

V is TRBV10-3 and J is TRBJ1-1; 8 bases fit TRBD1. Per the germline V gene, CDR1 is ENHRY and CDR2 is SYGVKD. Germline trimming cut 6 bases from V and 0 bases from J; bases unmatched to any gene: 12. The CDR3 contains 17 residues. The CDR3, as DNA: TGTGCCATCAGGGGAGACAGGGGCCATCTTATGAACACTGAAGCTTTCTTT. It encodes CAIRGDRGHLMNTEAFF.

This chain uses TRBV13 with TRBJ2-7; 12 bases map to TRBD1. This CDR3 spans 16 amino acids. Germline V gives CDR1 PRHDT, CDR2 FYEKMQ (reference sequence). The junction had 6 bases not matched to a gene; V was cut back by 2 bases and J by 4 bases. The CDR3 spells CASSLRPGQGAYEQYF. The CDR3, as DNA: TGTGCCAGCAGCTTAAGACCGGGACAGGGGGCTTACGAGCAGTACTTC.

This clone was found once. V is TRBV19 and J is TRBJ1-1, with a tentative D call TRBD1 (6 bases). The length of the CDR3 is 14 residues. CDR1 LNHDA and CDR2 SQIVND come from the germline V gene (reference sequence). V shed 6 bases and J shed 0 bases, with 11 bases lying between them. The CDR3 nucleotides are TGTGCCAGTAGAGACGGACAGTTGAACACTGAAGCTTTCTTT. As protein: CASRDGQLNTEAFF.

This chain uses TRBV28 with TRBJ2-7, with 9 bases aligning to TRBD2. This CDR3 comprises 14 residues. Germline loops: CDR1 MDHEN, CDR2 SYDVKM. Unmatched junction bases numbered 7, after V lost 8 bases and J lost 2 bases. The CDR3 bases are TGTGCCAGCGGGACAGCGGGGGGAGCCTACGAGCAGTACTTC. Translating gives CASGTAGGAYEQYF.

The chain has TRBV6-6 and TRBJ2-7, with D maybe TRBD1 (6 bases). The CDR3 consists of 15 residues. V lost 7 bases, J lost 3 bases, and 19 bases lay in between. Per germline, CDR1 MNHNY and CDR2 SVGAGI (reference sequence). The CDR3 nucleotides read TGTGCCAGCACCCCCCGATCGGACAGCTTCTACGAGCAGTACTTC. Its protein product is CASTPRSDSFYEQYF.

The V call is TRBV5-4, the J call TRBJ2-3; TRBD1 is a possible D gene (6 bases). The germline CDR1 and CDR2 sequences are SGHNT and YYREEE (reference sequence). The CDR3 is 14 residues long. V was trimmed by 2 bases and J by 5 bases, leaving 12 bases between them. The CDR3 protein is CASSFGTLGDTQYF. The CDR3 DNA follows: TGTGCCAGCAGCTTTGGGACATTAGGAGATACGCAGTATTTT.

The chain employs TRBV7-8 and TRBJ2-2, with 10 bases that match TRBD1. The germline V gene has CDR1 SGHVS and CDR2 FQNEAQ. V gave up 6 bases and J gave up 8 bases; unmatched junction bases: 9. CDR3 length: 15 amino acids. The DNA of the CDR3 is TGTGCCAGCAGTCCGACAGGGGGCGGAGGTGGGGAGCTGTTTTTT. It yields the protein CASSPTGGGGGELFF.

V and J are TRBV16 and TRBJ1-1; a weak D match, TRBD1 (5 bases). This CDR3 comprises 14 residues. Germline V gene lookup returns CDR1 KGHSY and CDR2 FQNENV. Trimming took off 4 bases at V and 5 bases at J, with 14 bases between the two ends. The CDR3 nucleotides are TGTGCCAGCAGCCCGGTTCGGGGGGGGACTGAAGCTTTCTTT. Its translation: CASSPVRGGTEAFF.

The CDR3 sequence is CASSLGGGRPQLFYEQYF. DNA for the CDR3: TGTGCCAGCAGCTTGGGGGGAGGGAGGCCGCAGTTATTCTACGAGCAGTACTTC. The rearrangement uses TRBV5-4 and TRBJ2-7, with 7 bases fitting TRBD2. J was trimmed by 3 bases and V by 0 bases; bases with no gene match: 15. This CDR3 is built from 18 residues. Germline CDR1 is SGHNT and CDR2 is YYREEE (reference sequence).

The V gene is TRBV28, the J gene TRBJ1-4; 12 nucleotides line up with TRBD1. The CDR3 contains 14 residues. The germline gives CDR1 MDHEN, CDR2 SYDVKM. With 5 bases clipped from V and 7 bases from J, the junction kept 2 bases outside the gene matches. The CDR3 spells CASSRDRGPEKLFF. DNA of the CDR3: TGTGCCAGCAGTCGGGACAGGGGGCCTGAAAAACTGTTTTTT.

This sequence joins TRBV5-1 and TRBJ2-5; 7 positions match TRBD2. Trimming took 3 bases from V and 2 from J; bases not matched to a gene: 7. The length of the CDR3 is 15 residues. Per germline, CDR1 SGHRS and CDR2 YFSETQ. This chain's CDR3 is CASSSAGEQQETQYF. The DNA for the CDR3 is TGCGCCAGCAGCTCGGCGGGGGAACAACAAGAGACCCAGTACTTC.